A single sample gave rise to the 23 T cell receptor beta chains below, sequenced in a study of tumor-infiltrating lymphocytes in primary liver carcinoma. Unsorted whole blood supplied the blood RNA, and germline DNA was isolated too. Total RNA (around 0.45 ug) served as template for TCR beta cDNA synthesis primed by a constant-region primer. Amplification in three nested multiplex PCR rounds with slightly modified ARM-PCR gave rise to TCR beta libraries. Amplification in the first two PCR rounds was performed using TRBV1-TRBV30 forward primers and a C-beta reverse primer for about 10 cycles each. From the multiplex PCR reads, TCRdb called clonotypes with MiXCR, one entry per CDR3 protein. The sample shows roughly 330,000 distinct CDR3 sequences, around 60% of them seen only once. The sample comprised peripheral blood. These receptors came from a man between 35 and 55 years old with primary liver carcinoma and hepatitis B virus infection.

Of note for this clonotype: Since the CDR3 does not end with the conserved phenylalanine or tryptophan, this likely comes from a read error. V and J are TRBV6-1 and TRBJ2-2; 11 nucleotides align to TRBD1. CDR1 and CDR2 from the germline V gene are MNHNS and SASEGT. Unmatched junction bases numbered 13, after V lost 3 bases and J lost 10 bases. CDR3 length equals 17 residues. This chain's CDR3 is CASSDTRGQGVTEELFL. The CDR3 DNA follows: TGTGCCAGCAGTGACACCCGGGGACAGGGGGTCACTGAGGAGCTGTTTCTT.

The rearrangement uses TRBV11-2 and TRBJ2-7; 8 nucleotides match TRBD2. Germline CDR1 is SGHAT and CDR2 is FQNNGV. This CDR3 has 15 amino acids. V dropped 6 bases and J dropped 0; count of bases not matched to a gene: 7. The CDR3 here is CASRPRGGHSYEQYF. The CDR3 DNA follows: TGTGCCAGCAGACCTCGGGGGGGGCACTCCTACGAGCAGTACTTC. The full variable domain, in which reference TRBV11-2 and TRBJ2-7 provide the parts outside the CDR3, is EAGVAQSPRYKIIEKRQSVAFWCNPISGHATLYWYQQILGQGPKLLIQFQNNGVVDDSQLPKDRFSAERLKGVDSTLKIQPAKLEDSAVYLCASRPRGGHSYEQYFGPGTRLTVT.

The rearrangement links TRBV5-1 to TRBJ1-1, with TRBD1 as a possible D gene (6 bases). This CDR3 is built from 13 residues. V was clipped by 3 bases and J by 4 bases, with 10 bases between them. Per the germline V gene, CDR1 is SGHRS and CDR2 is YFSETQ. CDR3 sequence (DNA): TGCGCCAGCAGCTGGGAAGGGGGCACTGAAGCTTTCTTT. Amino acid sequence: CASSWEGGTEAFF.

Remarks on this clonotype: A much bigger clone sits one base away, suggesting this may be a read error. The chain joins TRBV14 to TRBJ1-1; the D gene is possibly TRBD1 (5 bases). The germline V gene has CDR1 SGHDN and CDR2 FVKESK. This CDR3 comprises 15 residues. CDR3 amino acids: CASSPTGDMNTGAFF. The CDR3 coding sequence is TGTGCCAGCAGCCCTACAGGAGACATGAACACTGGAGCTTTCTTT.

The rearrangement joins TRBV2 to TRBJ2-2; 7 positions match TRBD2. The CDR3 loop spans 15 amino acids. Germline CDR1 reads SNHLY; CDR2 reads FYNNEI. V gave up 10 bases and J gave up 2 bases; unmatched junction bases: 10. CDR3 coding DNA: TGTGCCACCACGGGGGGTTCCTCAAACACCGGGGAGCTGTTTTTT. Translation: CATTGGSSNTGELFF.

Concerning this clonotype itself: Its ends do not fully match the called genes, so a read error is possible. This chain joins TRBV11-2 and TRBJ2-2; 9 bases agree with TRBD1. Germline loops: CDR1 SGHAT, CDR2 FQNNGV. The CDR3 length is 15 residues. As DNA, the CDR3 is TGTGCCAGCGCGACCCGACAGGGGGGACCCGGGGAGCTTTTTTTT. It specifies CASATRQGGPGELFF.

A word on this clonotype: Since a much larger clone is just one base distant, this may be a read error. This chain joins TRBV10-2 and TRBJ2-7, with 8 bases identical to TRBD1. There are 14 residues in the CDR3. CDR1 is WSHSY, CDR2 SAAADI, per germline. The V gene end was trimmed by 6 bases and the J gene end by 5 bases; junction bases not matched to a gene: 9. CDR3 nucleotide sequence: TGCGCCAGCAGCCTCGGGACAGGAGCCCACGAGCAGTACTTC. Residues: CASSLGTGAHEQYF.

The V gene is TRBV6-5, the J gene TRBJ2-1; TRBD2 aligns across 8 bases. The length of the CDR3 is 11 residues. In germline, CDR1 is MNHEY, CDR2 SVGAGI. The CDR3 reads CVNGSGGEQFF. As DNA, the CDR3 is TGTGTCAACGGGAGCGGGGGTGAGCAGTTCTTC.

As to this clonotype: A much larger clonotype is one base distant, so this may be a read error. This sequence joins TRBV4-1 and TRBJ2-3; TRBD1 agrees at 7 bases. The ends lost 3 bases at V and 5 bases at J; junction bases unmatched: 11. The germline CDR1 and CDR2 sequences are MGHRA and YSYEKL. The CDR3 is made up of 16 amino acids. The CDR3 region is CASSHDVYRGKDTQYF. The CDR3 region has the DNA TGCGCCAGCAGCCACGATGTGTACAGGGGTAAAGATACGCAGTATTTT.

The V call is TRBV11-2, the J call TRBJ2-1; TRBD2 aligns across 10 bases. Germline assignment: CDR1 SGHAT and CDR2 FQNNGV. Trimming at V came to 6 bases and at J to 8 bases, leaving 13 bases not matched to a gene. The CDR3 runs 16 residues. This chain's CDR3 is CASRDLAGGSWDEQFF. CDR3 nucleotides: TGTGCCAGCAGGGACTTAGCGGGAGGCTCCTGGGATGAGCAGTTCTTC.

Worth noting for this clonotype: Here the CDR3 omits its conserved ending phenylalanine or tryptophan, so a read error is the likely source. The chain couples TRBV29-1 to TRBJ2-7; D is possibly TRBD2 (6 bases). The germline V gene encodes CDR1 SQVTM and CDR2 ANQGSEA. This CDR3 has 17 residues. The V gene lost 5 bases and the J gene lost 1 base, with 24 bases spanning the gap. CDR3 nucleotides: TGCAGCGTTTTAGGTGGATCGGGAGTGAGGAGGTCCTACGAGCAGTACCTC. Protein sequence: CSVLGGSGVRRSYEQYL.

The table lists this clonotype with many counts. The chain combines TRBV6-1 with TRBJ1-1; no definite D call. Looked up from germline, CDR1 is MNHNS and CDR2 is SASEGT. The V gene lost 8 bases and the J gene lost 0 bases, with 7 bases spanning the gap. There are 12 residues in the CDR3. CDR3 in amino acids: CASFGMNTEAFF. In DNA, the CDR3 is TGTGCCAGCTTCGGGATGAACACTGAAGCTTTCTTT.

The V gene is TRBV7-2, the J gene TRBJ2-5; TRBD2 matches at 8 bases. CDR3 size: 16 residues. Looked up from germline, CDR1 is SGHTA and CDR2 is FQGNSA. The ends lost 1 base at V and 0 bases at J; junction bases unmatched: 4. The CDR3 DNA follows: TGTGCCAGCAGCTTAGGGGGTAGCGGGAACCAAGAGACCCAGTACTTC. Amino acid sequence: CASSLGGSGNQETQYF.

Note on this clonotype: One end of the junction does not line up with germline, which may come from a read error. The CDR3 DNA sequence: TGTGCCAGCGCCCCCTGCTCTGGGGCCTACGTCCTGACTTTC. Amino acids: CASAPCSGAYVLTF. This chain connects TRBV6-1 to TRBJ2-6; perhaps TRBD1 as D (5 bases). Germline CDR1 reads MNHNS; CDR2 reads SASEGT. The CDR3 has 14 amino acids.

On this clonotype: The CDR3 does not close with the conserved phenylalanine or tryptophan, likely indicating a read error. This sequence joins TRBV11-2 and TRBJ2-5; D is unclear. Trimming shortened V by 0 bases and J by 11 bases, and 7 bases separated the two germline ends. Germline V gene lookup returns CDR1 SGHAT and CDR2 FQNNGV. The CDR3 has 11 amino acids. In nucleotides, the CDR3 is TGTGCCAGCAGCTTAGATAATGTACAGTACTTA. Amino acid sequence: CASSLDNVQYL.

This clonotype was counted between two and nine times. The CDR3 spells CASSFYGQGGRYF. CDR3 nucleotide sequence: TGTGCCAGCAGCTTTTACGGACAGGGCGGCAGGTACTTC. The genes are TRBV5-4 and TRBJ2-7; 8 bases are shared with TRBD1. CDR1 and CDR2 (germline): SGHNT, YYREEE (reference sequence). V lost 2 bases to trimming and J lost 12 bases; unmatched junction nucleotides: 10. This CDR3 has 13 amino acids.

With respect to this clonotype: This CDR3 is missing its conserved last phenylalanine or tryptophan, likely due to a read error. The genes are TRBV11-2 and TRBJ2-1; D gene uncertain. CDR1 is SGHAT, CDR2 FQNNGV, per germline. This CDR3 contains 15 residues. The CDR3 DNA is TGTGCAAGCAGCTTAGATCAGGTACTGAGACATGAGCAGTTCCTC. Protein: CASSLDQVLRHEQFL.

The rearrangement joins TRBV11-2 to TRBJ2-3; perhaps TRBD2 as D (6 bases). The V gene's germline CDR1 is SGHAT and CDR2 FQNNGV. CDR3 length: 15 amino acids. V was cut by 4 bases and J by 11 bases, with 22 bases left in between. The CDR3 loop reads CASSSLGRGFYRQYF. In DNA, the CDR3 is TGTGCCAGCAGCTCCCTGGGGCGGGGCTTCTATAGGCAGTATTTT.

Points on this clonotype: A read error may explain this, as a much larger clone is one base away. The chain carries TRBV10-3 and TRBJ1-2; 7 nucleotides agree with TRBD1. V was pared by 3 bases and J by 4 bases, with 2 bases of the junction left unmatched. This CDR3 is built from 13 residues. Germline-derived CDR1 and CDR2 are ENHRY and SYGVKD. As DNA, the CDR3 is TGTGCCATCAGTGACAGGGGGGGCTATGGCTACACCTTC. Translation: CAISDRGGYGYTF.

The chain couples TRBV4-1 to TRBJ2-7; D possibly matches TRBD1 or TRBD2 (5 bases each). The ends were cut back, 3 bases at V and 0 bases at J, with 12 bases in the middle. CDR3 size: 15 residues. Germline-derived CDR1 and CDR2 are MGHRA and YSYEKL. The chain's CDR3 is CASSQLGTSSYEQYF. The CDR3 DNA reads TGCGCCAGCAGCCAGTTGGGGACGAGCTCCTACGAGCAGTACTTC.

As concerns this clonotype: A much more abundant neighbour one base away suggests this may be a read error. The CDR3 protein is CASSQGGHQEIQYF. For the CDR3, the DNA is TGTGCCAGCAGCCAAGGAGGGCACCAAGAGATCCAGTACTTC. The chain uses TRBV4-2 and TRBJ2-5, with D perhaps TRBD2 (5 bases). Germline V lookup: CDR1 LGHNA, CDR2 YNFKEQ. CDR3 size: 14 residues.

There are many counts of this clonotype. DNA for the CDR3: TGCGCCAGCAGCCAAGCGGGAAGAAACACCGGGGAGCTGTTTTTT. This codes for CASSQAGRNTGELFF. V and J are TRBV4-1 and TRBJ2-2; TRBD2 is a possible D gene (5 bases). Germline V gene sequence: CDR1 MGHRA, CDR2 YSYEKL. The V end was cut by 1 base, the J end by 2 bases, with 8 bases between. This CDR3 has 15 amino acids.

This clonotype was recorded a few times. V is TRBV23-1 and J is TRBJ2-7; D is uncertain. TRBV23-1 belongs to the ORF category, with a function that is uncertain. V was cut by 3 bases and J by 3 bases, with 27 bases left in between. The CDR3 is made up of 19 amino acids. The CDR3 here is CASSHTCQENGWSRYEQYF. CDR3 DNA: TGCGCCAGCAGTCACACTTGCCAGGAGAATGGATGGTCACGCTACGAGCAGTACTTC.